The source of this T cell receptor (beta chain) is a study of T cell repertoires in cytomegalovirus infection. Study-level background: Recently identified HLA-C-restricted and well-studied HLA-B-restricted CMV epitopes were used. Public TCR beta signatures indicated both CMV infection and matching HLA type. General study results and limits: In two of eight donors, the top clonotype was HLA-C-restricted CMV-specific. Using cumulative public TCR beta family frequency, the authors identified those who carried CMV together with the relevant HLA.

TCRdb re-analysed the reads in MiXCR, keeping a single row per CDR3 protein. The table shows fewer than 350,000 distinct CDR3 sequences, with just under 30% occurring only once. About this clonotype itself: What it binds is unknown.

The clonotype originates from a human donor in good health (CMV status not recorded). Some clones in this sample may be carry-over from other donors' samples. The sequences come from cultured PBMCs, collected from culture after CMV antigen stimulation.

The CDR3 coding sequence is TGTGCCAGTAGTAGGGCCAATGAGCAGTTCTTC. The encoded protein is CASSRANEQFF. J is TRBJ2-1 and V is TRBV19; D unclear. The CDR3 is made up of 11 amino acids. Trimming stripped 4 bases from V and 6 bases from J, with 4 bases between. The V gene's germline CDR1 is LNHDA and CDR2 SQIVND (reference sequence).